This entry concerns a single T cell receptor (beta chain). Antigen: not known. CDR3 length: 14 residues. In germline, CDR1 is MNHEY, CDR2 SMNVEV (reference sequence). The trim removed 2 bases at V and 4 bases at J, leaving 3 bases unmatched. This record belongs to a study of Ad26.COV2.S vaccination and SARS-CoV-2 variants. Overall study: Ad26.COV2.S arm of COV1001 included the donor.

General study results and limits: Participants given vaccine showed non-spike TCR breadth similar to that of placebo recipients. Substantial post-vaccination breadth of spike-specific CD8+ and CD4+ T cell responses was reported. Using TCR breadth and depth analyses may have led to underestimated total T cell responses.

Clones were read by immunoSEQ multiplex PCR, and TCRdb kept only the in-frame ones, dropping some. The data show some 330,000 clones, roughly 90% seen once. As to treatment: roughly 20 received Ad26.COV2.S at low or high dose, single or two shots; about 5 received placebo; per-sample allocation not given. Sampling was done on day 63 after the first vaccine or placebo injection. Sequencing was performed on peripheral blood, taken in a trial of Ad26.COV2.S vaccine versus placebo. This rearrangement joins TRBV27 to TRBJ2-3; TRBD2 matches 7 bases. This TCR was sampled from a person aged 18 to 59 who received the Ad26.COV2.S COVID-19 vaccine or a placebo. For the CDR3, the DNA is TGTGCCAGCAGTTTAGCGGGAGCCGCAGATACGCAGTATTTT. Its translation: CASSLAGAADTQYF.